This T cell receptor (beta chain) is from a study of T cells in Graves' hyperthyroidism and ophthalmopathy. Notes on the study in general: A median 6.5 months before onset, the model predicted ophthalmopathy. Most expanded thyroid clonotypes above 0.001 also appeared in blood.

Diagnoses were made from clinical symptoms, serum measures (thyroxine and TRAb), thyroid ultrasound and orbital computed tomography. PBMCs were sourced from approximately 9 ml fresh peripheral blood. Worth noting for this clonotype: The antigen is unknown.

The germline gives CDR1 MNHNS, CDR2 SASEGT. V was pared by 10 bases and J by 9 bases, with 13 bases between. The CDR3 is 12 residues long. The TCR beta CDR3 regions underwent amplification using RNA transcripts as the source. The HTBI primer set served for first-round RT-PCR of the TCR CDR3. TCRdb redid the calling of the multiplex PCR reads with MiXCR, one entry per CDR3 protein. This table holds around 260,000 distinct CDR3 sequences, 25% to 30% found once. The genes are TRBV6-1 and TRBJ1-6; D gene unclear. The TCR comes from a man aged 40-49 years with Graves' hyperthyroidism that later progressed to Graves' ophthalmopathy. Sequenced material: blood. The CDR3, as DNA: TGTGCCAACGGAGAGAGGCGTTCACCCCTCCACTTT. Encoded protein: CANGERRSPLHF.